This TCR beta chain stems from a study of cytomegalovirus exposure and HLA in healthy donors. Study-wide points: Fewer N-insertions than the roughly 670-donor mean were reportedly shown by an Asian-associated ancestry cluster in a later analysis. An analysis that came later showed most CMV-associated TCR beta chains appearing HLA-restricted. Most sequenced TCRs were rare (though some public TCRs occurred in many donors). Earlier analysis yielded a pattern in which most TCR beta V segments were productive about 90% or about 30% of the time.

Researchers ran the PCR with 60 Vbeta and 13 Jbeta primers. Using immunoSEQ multiplex PCR, the repertoire was profiled, and TCRdb retains in-frame clones only, with some absent. The sample shows 200,000 to 250,000 clones, roughly four fifths of them seen only once. On this clone itself: Its target is not known.

Germline V gene lookup returns CDR1 PRHDT and CDR2 FYEKMQ (reference sequence). The V and J ends lost 5 bases and 13 bases respectively, with 12 bases between them. CDR3 length: 12 residues. The V and J genes are TRBV13 and TRBJ1-6, with D maybe TRBD1 (6 bases). What was sequenced was PBMCs. The clonotype originates from a woman in her thirties or forties in good health and CMV-seronegative. The CDR3 loop reads CASSTTGFPLHF. The DNA of the CDR3 is TGTGCCAGCAGCACGACAGGATTCCCCCTCCACTTT.